This entry lists 5 T cell receptor beta chains sequenced from one sample in a study of T cells in localized non-small cell lung cancer. The method was immunoSEQ multiplex PCR; TCRdb's version includes in-frame clones alone and lacks a portion of them. Here the sample spans more than 45,000 clones, 60% to 80% being singletons. The sample here was peripheral blood, taken before any cancer treatment. The receptor set was obtained from a man aged 40 to 70 with stage I squamous cell lung carcinoma.

The chain carries TRBV6-5 and TRBJ2-7, with 10 bases aligning to TRBD1. The length of the CDR3 is 14 residues. Germline V gives CDR1 MNHEY, CDR2 SVGAGI. V lost 4 bases to trimming and J lost 6 bases; unmatched junction nucleotides: 6. CDR3 sequence (DNA): TGTGCCAGCAGTTTAGGACAGGGGGTCACCGAGCAGTACTTC. It yields the protein CASSLGQGVTEQYF.

The gene calls are TRBV7-9 and TRBJ1-4, with TRBD1 as a possible D gene (5 bases). There are 13 residues in the CDR3. Trimming removed 4 bases from V and 5 bases from J, with 8 bases in between. Germline values: CDR1 SEHNR, CDR2 FQNEAQ (reference sequence). CDR3 loop: CASSSGANEKLFF. The CDR3 nucleotides read TGTGCCAGCAGCTCCGGGGCAAATGAAAAACTGTTTTTT.

The chain recombines TRBV6-5 with TRBJ2-2; 9 nucleotides agree with TRBD2. Germline trimming cut 7 bases from V and 4 bases from J; bases unmatched to any gene: 4. This CDR3 is 14 amino acids long. Germline loops: CDR1 MNHEY, CDR2 SVGAGI. In nucleotides, the CDR3 is TGTGCCAGCACATCTAGCGGGGTCACCGGGGAGCTGTTTTTT. Amino acid sequence: CASTSSGVTGELFF.

The J gene is TRBJ1-4, the V gene TRBV5-1, with D tentatively TRBD1 (6 bases). From germline, CDR1 is SGHRS and CDR2 YFSETQ. The CDR3 runs 16 residues. V lost 5 bases, J lost 1 base, and 15 bases lay in between. The CDR3 spells CASRISTGQTNEKLFF. CDR3 nucleotides: TGCGCCAGCAGAATATCGACAGGCCAAACTAATGAAAAACTGTTTTTT.

The chain recombines TRBV9 with TRBJ2-5, with D perhaps matching TRBD2 (6 bases). V shed 0 bases and J shed 5 bases, with 14 bases lying between them. The CDR3 runs 15 residues. In germline, CDR1 is SGDLS, CDR2 YYNGEE. The DNA of the CDR3 is TGTGCCAGCAGCGTAGCCGGGACTTTCACGGAGACCCAGTACTTC. Protein: CASSVAGTFTETQYF. The full variable domain, in which reference TRBV9 and TRBJ2-5 provide the parts outside the CDR3, is DSGVTQTPKHLITATGQRVTLRCSPRSGDLSVYWYQQSLDQGLQFLIQYYNGEERAKGNILERFSAQQFPDLHSELNLSSLELGDSALYFCASSVAGTFTETQYFGPGTRLLVL.